This is a list of T cell receptor beta chains from one sample in a study of CD8 T cells in ankylosing spondylitis. TCRdb used MiXCR to reprocess the 5' RACE reads, holding one entry per CDR3 protein. This sample has 700,000 or so distinct CDR3 sequences, with 15% to 20% found just once. Sequenced material: blood, either unsorted or a sorted T cell fraction (not recorded which). The receptors were sampled from a male donor with ankylosing spondylitis. The CDR3 runs from the conserved cysteine through the conserved F or W. The D gene is left open where the match is weak. Clone size is given for some rows only: seen once, a few or many times, or a class if the clone is expanded.

TRBJ2-4 - - TRBV12-3/TRBV12-4 TGTGCCAGCAACTCTCCGGGGACATTTCAGTACTTC CASNSPGTFQYF
TRBJ2-1 - - TRBV27 TGTGCCAGCAGTTTGATCGCGGGACGGGGGTACAATGAGCAGTTCTTC CASSLIAGRGYNEQFF
TRBJ2-2 - - TRBV4-1 TGCGCCAGCAGCCCTGGTCGGACAGAAGCGAACACCGGGGAGCTGTTTTTT CASSPGRTEANTGELFF
TRBJ2-7 once - TRBV6-5 TGTGCCAGCAGTTACCAACCTCAGGGGAGCCGCTACGAGCAGTACTTC CASSYQPQGSRYEQYF
TRBJ2-7 - - TRBV6-1 TGTGCCAGCGGGACCAGGGGAGGCTACGAGCAGTACTTC CASGTRGGYEQYF
TRBJ2-3 few TRBD2 TRBV7-7 TGTGCCAGCAGCCAAAATAGCGGGCCCAAAGATACGCAGTATTTT CASSQNSGPKDTQYF
TRBJ2-3 many - TRBV5-1 TGCGCCAGCATGGGTCAGTCAGATACGCAGTATTTT CASMGQSDTQYF
TRBJ2-7 - TRBD1 TRBV2 TGTGCCAGCTCAACCGGGACAGTCCCCTACGAGCAGTACTTC CASSTGTVPYEQYF
TRBJ1-1 few - TRBV6-1 TGTGCCAGCAGTGATTTGGGGGGGTACACTGAAGCTTTCTTT CASSDLGGYTEAFF
TRBJ1-1 - - TRBV27 TGTGCCAGCAGTTTGCGGGGGTGGGAAAACACTGAAGCTTTCTTT CASSLRGWENTEAFF
TRBJ1-4 many - TRBV5-6 TGTGCCAGCAGCGCCGGGAGTAATGAAAAACTGTTTTTT CASSAGSNEKLFF
TRBJ2-5 - - TRBV7-2 TGTGCCAGCAGCTTCCCGACAGGACAGGAGACCCAGTACTTC CASSFPTGQETQYF
TRBJ2-7 many - TRBV4-2 TGTGCCAGCAGTCCTTGGGGGTCCTACGAGCAGTACTTC CASSPWGSYEQYF
TRBJ2-2 many - TRBV29-1 TGCAGCGTAAAGGGAACCGGGGAGCTGTTTTTT CSVKGTGELFF
TRBJ2-3 few - TRBV6-5 TGTGCCAGCAGCCCTATGGCAGATACGCAGTATTTT CASSPMADTQYF
TRBJ1-5 - - TRBV7-9 TGTGCCAGCAGCCCTGGGACGGACCTCAATCAGCCCCAGCATTTT CASSPGTDLNQPQHF
TRBJ1-4 - - TRBV20-1 TGCAGTGCTAGTAGCGGAAATGAAAAACTGTTTTTT CSASSGNEKLFF
TRBJ1-4 few - TRBV2 TGTGCCAGCAGATTGAGGGGCAGGGTTAACGAAAAACTGTTTTTT CASRLRGRVNEKLFF
TRBJ1-1 many - TRBV12-3/TRBV12-4 TGTGCCAGCAGTATGTCACAGCCAGAGAACACTGAAGCTTTCTTT CASSMSQPENTEAFF
TRBJ1-1 few - TRBV5-1 TGCGCCAGCAGCTCCGGAATGGGGAAAACTGAAGCTTTCTTT CASSSGMGKTEAFF
TRBJ2-7 few - TRBV5-5 TGTGCCAGCAGCTCCACTGTGAGCGGACCATACGAGCAGTACTTC CASSSTVSGPYEQYF
TRBJ2-7 many - TRBV9 TGTGCCAGCAGCGTAGCGGGTAGCGGAGGCTACGAGCAGTACTTC CASSVAGSGGYEQYF
TRBJ1-1 - - TRBV28 TGTGCCAGCAGTTTGGCGGGGATGCCCACGAACACTGAAGCTTTCTTT CASSLAGMPTNTEAFF
TRBJ2-5 - TRBD1 TRBV20-1 TGCAGTGCTAGAGGAGGGGGACAGGGGGAAGAGACCCAGTACTTC CSARGGGQGEETQYF